A single sample gave rise to the 22 T cell receptor beta chains below, sequenced in a study of CD8+ T cells in alopecia areata. It was cDNA, reverse transcribed from extracted RNA, that served as the sequencing template. This table comes from immunoSEQ multiplex PCR, and its TCRdb copy is limited to in-frame clones, with some not included. The sample has some 100,000 clones; about three fifths are singletons. As for treatment: oral pan-JAK inhibitor, 5-10 mg twice daily. The specimen was CD8+ T cells sorted from blood, collected at week 4, from a patient treated with tofacitinib. These receptors originate from a human donor with alopecia areata.

This clone came up once. The chain has TRBV7-9 and TRBJ2-5; D is unresolved. The germline V gene has CDR1 SEHNR and CDR2 FQNEAQ (reference sequence). This CDR3 region has 13 residues. V was trimmed by 5 bases and J by 2 bases, leaving 9 bases between them. DNA of the CDR3: TGTGCCAGCAGCCCGACAAATCAAGAGACCCAGTACTTC. Its translation is CASSPTNQETQYF.

This clone came up once. The chain uses TRBV30 and TRBJ1-6; D might be TRBD1 (5 bases). CDR3 length: 13 amino acids. Looked up from germline, CDR1 is GTSNPN and CDR2 is SVGIG (reference sequence). Trimming removed 1 base at V and 9 bases at J, with 10 bases between. CDR3 sequence reads: CAWSGGRASPLHF. The DNA for the CDR3 is TGTGCCTGGAGTGGGGGCAGAGCTTCACCCCTCCACTTT.

This clone was detected only a few times. The sample holds other DNA sequences that translate to the same CDR3. The chain couples TRBV29-1 to TRBJ1-2, with TRBD1 identical over 10 bases. The germline gives CDR1 SQVTM, CDR2 ANQGSEA. The junction had 4 bases not matched to a gene; V was cut back by 4 bases and J by 5 bases. The CDR3 sequence is 13 residues long. CDR3 region: CSVVGTGVYGYTF. CDR3 in DNA: TGCAGCGTTGTAGGGACAGGGGTATATGGCTACACCTTC.

Regarding this clone: This specimen includes other DNA sequences encoding the same CDR3. The rearrangement uses TRBV29-1 and TRBJ1-2, with a weak D call TRBD1 (6 bases). Deletions cut 1 base from V and 5 bases from J, with 8 bases between. The CDR3 loop spans 12 amino acids. CDR1 and CDR2 from the germline V gene are SQVTM and ANQGSEA. In DNA form, the CDR3 reads TGCAGCGTTGAAGGGACAGATTATGGCTACACCTTC. It encodes CSVEGTDYGYTF.

This clone appeared a few times. J is TRBJ2-7 and V is TRBV29-1, with D perhaps TRBD1 (6 bases). Trimming removed 0 bases at V and 0 bases at J, with 6 bases between. Germline CDR1 and CDR2: SQVTM and ANQGSEA. The CDR3 contains 13 residues. CDR3: CSVEEGGSYEQYF. CDR3 coding DNA: TGCAGCGTTGAAGAAGGGGGCTCCTACGAGCAGTACTTC.

This chain joins TRBV2 and TRBJ1-1, with a possible D match to TRBD1 (5 bases). This CDR3 comprises 13 residues. Germline CDR1 reads SNHLY; CDR2 reads FYNNEI. V dropped 6 bases and J dropped 5 bases, with 13 bases sitting between them. The CDR3 sequence is CASRGLGGTEAFF. CDR3 sequence (DNA): TGTGCCAGCAGGGGACTGGGCGGGACTGAAGCTTTCTTT. The full variable domain, its missing parts supplied by reference TRBV2 and TRBJ1-1, is EPEVTQTPSHQVTQMGQEVILRCVPISNHLYFYWYRQILGQKVEFLVSFYNNEISEKSEIFDDQFSVERPDGSNFTLKIRSTKLEDSAMYFCASRGLGGTEAFFGQGTRLTVV.

J is TRBJ2-7 and V is TRBV5-1; D possibly corresponds to TRBD1 (5 bases). Germline V gives CDR1 SGHRS, CDR2 YFSETQ. V was cut by 4 bases and J by 0 bases, with 17 bases left in between. The CDR3 contains 16 residues. CDR3 nucleotides: TGCGCCAGCAGCCGCGACGTCAGGACAAACTCCTACGAGCAGTACTTC. Translating it yields CASSRDVRTNSYEQYF.

The genes are TRBV29-1 and TRBJ1-1; D ambiguous. CDR1 is SQVTM, CDR2 ANQGSEA, per germline. The V end was cut by 7 bases, the J end by 3 bases, with 12 bases between. CDR3 size: 12 residues. For the CDR3, the DNA is TGCAGCGCCGGACTGGGTGACACTGAAGCTTTCTTT. Protein product: CSAGLGDTEAFF.

This clone was seen a few times. The chain links TRBV29-1 to TRBJ2-5, with TRBD1 identical over 8 bases. Germline trimming cut 1 base from V and 2 bases from J; bases unmatched to any gene: 3. CDR3 size: 14 residues. Germline V gives CDR1 SQVTM, CDR2 ANQGSEA. CDR3 sequence reads: CSVEGTGLQETQYF. The CDR3 DNA reads TGCAGCGTTGAAGGGACAGGGTTGCAAGAGACCCAGTACTTC.

This chain links TRBV30 with TRBJ2-2; D not resolved. There are 13 residues in the CDR3. Per germline, CDR1 GTSNPN and CDR2 SVGIG (reference sequence). V was pared by 3 bases and J by 4 bases, with 9 bases between. CDR3 sequence reads: CAWSVSGTGELFF. In DNA form, the CDR3 reads TGTGCCTGGAGCGTCTCAGGCACCGGGGAGCTGTTTTTT.

This clone came up a few times. The rearrangement links TRBV7-9 to TRBJ1-2; a weak D match, TRBD1 (6 bases). Germline CDR1 SEHNR, CDR2 FQNEAQ (reference sequence). The CDR3 totals 14 residues. The ends were cut back, 5 bases at V and 4 bases at J, with 14 bases in the middle. CDR3 sequence reads: CASSPATGSYGYTF. CDR3 bases: TGTGCCAGCAGCCCGGCCACAGGGAGCTATGGCTACACCTTC.

The chain recombines TRBV4-3 with TRBJ1-1; 8 bases are a match to TRBD1. From germline, CDR1 is LGHNA and CDR2 YSLEER. This CDR3 has 13 residues. The junction had 4 bases not matched to a gene; V was cut back by 4 bases and J by 6 bases. CDR3 in amino acids: CASSLTQGAEAFF. Here the CDR3 DNA reads TGCGCCAGCAGCCTTACACAGGGGGCTGAAGCTTTCTTT.

This rearrangement joins TRBV30 to TRBJ1-2; no firm D call. The ends were cut back, 0 bases at V and 5 bases at J, with 10 bases in the middle. Germline V gene sequence: CDR1 GTSNPN, CDR2 SVGIG (reference sequence). This CDR3 region has 13 residues. CDR3 sequence reads: CAWSVEHRYGYTF. The CDR3 DNA reads TGTGCCTGGAGTGTAGAGCACCGGTATGGCTACACCTTC.

This clone showed up just a few times. The V and J genes are TRBV27 and TRBJ2-7; D possibly corresponds to TRBD2 (7 bases). Germline values: CDR1 MNHEY, CDR2 SMNVEV (reference sequence). The CDR3 spans 15 residues. Trimming removed 5 bases from V and 2 bases from J, with 16 bases in between. In DNA, the CDR3 is TGTGCCAGCAGTCTCAAGGGGGGGGCTGCCTACGAGCAGTACTTC. Translation: CASSLKGGAAYEQYF.

The chain combines TRBV15 with TRBJ2-5; a possible D gene is TRBD2 (5 bases). The CDR3 covers 13 residues. CDR1 is LNHNV, CDR2 YYDKDF, per germline (reference sequence). Trimming cost V 4 bases and J 5 bases, with 11 bases left between them. CDR3 DNA sequence: TGTGCCACCAGCACTAGCCGGCTCGAGACCCAGTACTTC. Protein: CATSTSRLETQYF.

This clone was counted between two and nine times. This chain links TRBV6-5 with TRBJ2-1; D uncertain. V was pared by 0 bases and J by 10 bases, with 1 base between. The CDR3 has 10 residues. Germline CDR1 MNHEY, CDR2 SVGAGI. The CDR3 is CASSYSEQFF. The CDR3 DNA is TGTGCCAGCAGTTACTCAGAGCAGTTCTTC.

This chain's CDR3 is CAWSVQGADTQYF. CDR3 coding DNA: TGTGCCTGGAGTGTACAAGGGGCAGATACGCAGTATTTT. This chain connects TRBV30 to TRBJ2-3; TRBD1 is a possible D gene (5 bases). CDR1 and CDR2 (germline): GTSNPN, SVGIG (reference sequence). The CDR3 is 13 amino acids. V lost 0 bases and J 4 bases, leaving 8 bases between the germline ends.

The count of this clone is one. This sequence joins TRBV9 and TRBJ2-3; D perhaps matches TRBD2 (6 bases). V lost 7 bases and J lost 2, with 11 bases in between. The CDR3 length is 13 residues. CDR1 and CDR2 (germline): SGDLS, YYNGEE. The CDR3 region has the DNA TGTGCCAGCCGAGGGACTGCCACAGATACGCAGTATTTT. Translated: CASRGTATDTQYF.

The V gene is TRBV7-9, the J gene TRBJ2-2, with D possibly being TRBD2 (5 bases). The CDR3 has 12 residues. Germline loops: CDR1 SEHNR, CDR2 FQNEAQ (reference sequence). V was trimmed by 6 bases and J by 5 bases, leaving 7 bases between them. CDR3 region: CASRDLTGELFF. CDR3 bases: TGTGCCAGCAGGGACTTGACCGGGGAGCTGTTTTTT. The full variable domain, its missing parts supplied by reference TRBV7-9 and TRBJ2-2, is DTGVSQNPRHKITKRGQNVTFRCDPISEHNRLYWYRQTLGQGPEFLTYFQNEAQLEKSRLLSDRFSAERPKGSFSTLEIQRTEQGDSAMYLCASRDLTGELFFGEGSRLTVL.

This sequence joins TRBV6-5 and TRBJ2-3; unclear D gene. In germline, CDR1 is MNHEY, CDR2 SVGAGI. The CDR3 covers 11 residues. Trimming took 6 bases from V and 5 from J, leaving 6 bases between them. CDR3 protein: CASRWVDTQYF. CDR3 sequence (DNA): TGTGCCAGCAGATGGGTAGATACGCAGTATTTT.

This clone turned up a few times. J is TRBJ2-1 and V is TRBV29-1; D is perhaps TRBD1 (7 bases). The CDR3 length is 13 residues. CDR1 and CDR2 (germline): SQVTM, ANQGSEA. V gave up 7 bases and J gave up 6 bases, with 16 bases separating them. This chain's CDR3 is CSAEGALGNEQFF. CDR3 sequence (DNA): TGCAGCGCGGAGGGGGCCCTAGGCAATGAGCAGTTCTTC.

This clone appeared a few times. The V gene is TRBV13, the J gene TRBJ2-3, with D possibly being TRBD1 (5 bases). The CDR3 contains 15 residues. Trimming stripped 2 bases from V and 3 bases from J, with 12 bases between. Germline V gene data show CDR1 as PRHDT and CDR2 as FYEKMQ (reference sequence). The CDR3 DNA follows: TGTGCCAGCAGCTTAACAAACAGGATGACAGATACGCAGTATTTT. This translates into CASSLTNRMTDTQYF.